The 9 T cell receptor beta chains reported below all come from one sample, sequenced in a study of OX40 agonist ivuxolimab in advanced cancers. Clones were sequenced by immunoSEQ multiplex PCR, and TCRdb holds only the in-frame ones, with some missing. The sample has tens of thousands of clones; around 83% are singletons. The sequences come from CD4+ or CD8+ T cells sorted from blood, collected in a trial of the OX40 agonist ivuxolimab. Every receptor here comes from an adult with an advanced solid tumor such as melanoma, head and neck, liver or kidney cancer.

The rearrangement joins TRBV19 to TRBJ1-5; D gene unclear. The CDR3 runs to 12 residues. The germline V and J ends were trimmed by 7 bases and 5 bases, with 9 bases remaining between them. In germline, CDR1 is LNHDA, CDR2 SQIVND (reference sequence). The CDR3 DNA sequence: TGTGCCAGTACCTCTAGGGATCAGCCCCAGCATTTT. Its translation is CASTSRDQPQHF.

The genes are TRBV6-1 and TRBJ2-1; 7 nucleotides agree with TRBD2. V gave up 6 bases and J gave up 4 bases; unmatched junction bases: 9. Looked up from germline, CDR1 is MNHNS and CDR2 is SASEGT. The CDR3 totals 15 residues. CDR3: CASSLASGVYNEQFF. DNA for the CDR3: TGTGCCAGCAGCCTCGCTAGCGGAGTGTACAATGAGCAGTTCTTC.

This chain links TRBV5-1 with TRBJ2-4; 10 bases line up with TRBD1. V dropped 3 bases and J dropped 8; count of bases not matched to a gene: 5. CDR1 SGHRS and CDR2 YFSETQ come from the germline V gene. There are 14 residues in the CDR3. The CDR3 sequence is CASSSGTGDDIQYF. The CDR3 DNA is TGCGCCAGCAGCTCCGGGACAGGGGATGACATTCAGTACTTC.

The rearrangement links TRBV5-1 to TRBJ2-1; no firm D call. This CDR3 has 13 amino acids. Trimming took 0 bases from V and 11 from J, leaving 12 bases between them. Germline assignment: CDR1 SGHRS and CDR2 YFSETQ. CDR3 sequence (DNA): TGCGCCAGCAGCTTGGGTCAGACGCCTAAGCAGTTCTTC. The encoded protein is CASSLGQTPKQFF. The variable domain in full, with the rest retrieved from reference TRBV5-1 and TRBJ2-1, is KAGVTQTPRYLIKTRGQQVTLSCSPISGHRSVSWYQQTPGQGLQFLFEYFSETQRNKGNFPGRFSGRQFSNSRSEMNVSTLELGDSALYLCASSLGQTPKQFFGPGTRLTVL.

The chain carries TRBV5-1 and TRBJ1-3; tentative D call: TRBD1 (6 bases). The V gene lost 0 bases and the J gene lost 3 bases, with 19 bases spanning the gap. The CDR3 covers 18 residues. Germline-derived CDR1 and CDR2 are SGHRS and YFSETQ. The CDR3 spells CASSLASVGQGHGNTIYF. The CDR3 coding sequence is TGCGCCAGCAGCTTGGCTTCTGTGGGGCAGGGACATGGAAACACCATATATTTT. The entire variable domain, with the rest obtained from reference TRBV5-1 and TRBJ1-3, is as follows: KAGVTQTPRYLIKTRGQQVTLSCSPISGHRSVSWYQQTPGQGLQFLFEYFSETQRNKGNFPGRFSGRQFSNSRSEMNVSTLELGDSALYLCASSLASVGQGHGNTIYFGEGSWLTVV.

CDR3 nucleotides: TGTGCCAGCAGCCCGCCCGGAGTCAGTGGCAATCAGCCCCAGCATTTT. Its translation is CASSPPGVSGNQPQHF. V gene TRBV7-8 combines with J gene TRBJ1-5, with unresolved D. CDR1 and CDR2 from the germline V gene are SGHVS and FQNEAQ. V shed 5 bases and J shed 2 bases, with 16 bases lying between them. CDR3 length: 16 residues.

This chain uses TRBV2 with TRBJ2-3; 13 nucleotides align to TRBD2. CDR1 and CDR2 (germline): SNHLY, FYNNEI. V was clipped by 5 bases and J by 1 base; unmatched bases: 9. The CDR3 consists of 18 residues. CDR3 sequence reads: CASSKTWTSGGGTDTQYF. The DNA of the CDR3 is TGTGCCAGCAGTAAAACCTGGACTAGCGGGGGTGGCACAGATACGCAGTATTTT.

This chain uses TRBV11-2 with TRBJ2-2, with 9 bases matching TRBD2. This CDR3 contains 17 residues. CDR1 is SGHAT and CDR2 is FQNNGV in the germline V gene. V lost 5 bases to trimming and J lost 7 bases; unmatched junction nucleotides: 14. The CDR3 coding sequence is TGTGCCAGCAGCCCACCCTCTAGCGGGGTGAAGATCGGGGAGCTGTTTTTT. Translation gives CASSPPSSGVKIGELFF.

The chain uses TRBV9 and TRBJ2-7; D not resolved. CDR3 length: 12 residues. Per germline, CDR1 SGDLS and CDR2 YYNGEE. V gave up 2 bases and J gave up 5 bases, with 8 bases separating them. This chain's CDR3 is CASSVEWDEQYF. CDR3 nucleotides: TGTGCCAGCAGCGTGGAATGGGACGAGCAGTACTTC.